This entry concerns a single TCR beta chain. The sample originates from a study of shared clonotypes between healthy human individuals. Profiled with immunoSEQ multiplex PCR; TCRdb holds only in-frame clones, not every one. The data contain about 980,000 clones, 76% of them singletons. The CDR3 covers 16 residues. Unmatched junction bases numbered 13, after V lost 6 bases and J lost 3 bases. The germline V gene encodes CDR1 KGHSH and CDR2 LQKENI. The chain combines TRBV18 with TRBJ1-2; TRBD1 matches at 7 bases. The source material was memory CD4+ T cells sorted from blood. Subset specified: CD45RA-negative fraction. This TCR was sampled from a young man in good health. In DNA form, the CDR3 reads TGTGCCAGCTCCCCTTCCACACAGACAGGGCACTATGGCTACACCTTC. It encodes CASSPSTQTGHYGYTF.